This T cell receptor (beta chain) emerged from a study of PD-1 blockade in mismatch repair-deficient tumors (TCRdb year 2017). Background on the whole study: The trial enrolled 85 to 100 consecutive patients with 12 to 13 mismatch repair-deficient cancer types between 2013 and late 2016, all previously treated and progressing. Deep sequencing of TCR CDR3 regions was used to track tumor-associated T cell clones in peripheral blood of patients responding to PD-1 blockade.

Note on this clone: It lacks a known antigen. One base away there is no much larger clone; base qualities are not given.

Mismatch repair deficiency was established in every enrolled patient by polymerase chain reaction or immunohistochemistry. TCR sequencing was carried out for a few patients who responded to pembrolizumab therapy. The phase II trial prospectively evaluated PD-1 blockade with pembrolizumab in advanced mismatch repair-deficient cancers, independent of tissue of origin. Peripheral blood T cell samples were collected serially, before PD-1 blockade began and at several time points afterward. Blood sampling times were reported as weeks after the first pembrolizumab dose. The library was generated by the immunoSEQ multiplex PCR assay. This is the immuneACCESS table as TCRdb keeps it, with only in-frame sequences that have V and J called. A part of the clones is gone; compared with another copy, unresolved V genes explain less than half, and the rest is unexplained. For this sample the table gives approximately 120,000 clones, of which about 88% were detected only once. Approximately 12% of the sample lies in the top ten.

The CDR3, cysteine through phenylalanine, is 14 amino acids long. The retained sequence is limited to the CDR3, 42 bases, with the frame set at the first base. V drops 6 bases and J drops 2 bases, leaving 14 bases in between. The germline V gene (reference sequence) sets CDR1 to LNHDA and CDR2 to SQIVND. Study-wide conclusions, independent of this receptor: After pembrolizumab, tumor-resident clones, which were often undetectable in blood before treatment, expanded rapidly and then contracted, generally ahead of radiologic responses.

The sample consisted of peripheral blood, taken 44 weeks after starting pembrolizumab. The V and J segments used are TRBV19 and TRBJ2-7, with TRBD2 tentatively as D gene (6 bases match). The receptor comes from an adult with mismatch repair-deficient cancer. The CDR3 reads as follows: CASSSSGRAYEQYF. At the DNA level, the sequence is TGTGCCAGTAGCTCGAGCGGGCGAGCCTACGAGCAGTACTTC.